Below, 17 T cell receptor beta chains from the same sample are listed, as sequenced in a study of blood T cell repertoires in COVID-19. Only in-frame clones appear in the TCRdb table, and some are missing; sequencing was by immunoSEQ multiplex PCR. The profile shows some 110,000 clones, roughly 78% of them singletons. The sequencing input was peripheral blood. The origin of the receptors is a man between 60 and 70 years old with active or convalescent COVID-19.

The J gene is TRBJ2-3, the V gene TRBV5-1; 12 bases agree with TRBD2. In germline, CDR1 is SGHRS, CDR2 YFSETQ. This CDR3 region has 16 residues. After removal of 4 bases from V and 2 bases from J, the junction contained 5 bases not matched to a gene. CDR3 protein: CASSRSSGRDTDTQYF. As DNA, the CDR3 is TGCGCCAGCAGCAGATCTAGCGGGAGGGACACAGATACGCAGTATTTT. Full variable domain (rest looked up from reference TRBV5-1 and TRBJ2-3): KAGVTQTPRYLIKTRGQQVTLSCSPISGHRSVSWYQQTPGQGLQFLFEYFSETQRNKGNFPGRFSGRQFSNSRSEMNVSTLELGDSALYLCASSRSSGRDTDTQYFGPGTRLTVL.

The rearrangement links TRBV4-3 to TRBJ2-5; 9 bases are a match to TRBD2. Trimming cost V 0 bases and J 5 bases; bases outside gene matches: 7. Per the germline V gene, CDR1 is LGHNA and CDR2 is YSLEER. The length of the CDR3 is 16 residues. The CDR3 sequence: CASSQDFAAGGETQYF. Written as DNA, the CDR3 is TGCGCCAGCAGCCAAGATTTCGCCGCGGGAGGGGAGACCCAGTACTTC.

The chain couples TRBV9 to TRBJ2-7; no reliable D call. The germline V and J ends were trimmed by 0 bases and 3 bases, with 13 bases remaining between them. CDR1 is SGDLS and CDR2 is YYNGEE in the germline V gene. CDR3 size: 15 residues. DNA for the CDR3: TGTGCCAGCAGCGTAGAAGCGAGCGCGTACTACGAGCAGTACTTC. As protein: CASSVEASAYYEQYF.

V is TRBV7-9 and J is TRBJ1-1; D uncertain. The CDR3 spans 15 residues. With 1 base removed from V and 6 bases from J, the gap between germline ends came to 15 bases. Looked up from germline, CDR1 is SEHNR and CDR2 is FQNEAQ (reference sequence). The CDR3: CASSLVRGTVPEAFF. The CDR3 DNA is TGTGCCAGCAGCTTAGTCCGGGGAACAGTCCCTGAAGCTTTCTTT.

V usage is TRBV7-3 and J usage is TRBJ2-3; D might be TRBD2 (5 bases). The ends were cut back, 5 bases at V and 4 bases at J, with 16 bases in the middle. The length of the CDR3 is 15 residues. Germline CDR1 is SGHTA and CDR2 is FQGTGA. The CDR3 spells CASSPLHGGSDTQYF. CDR3 coding DNA: TGTGCCAGCAGCCCCCTTCATGGAGGCTCAGATACGCAGTATTTT.

The gene calls are TRBV6-2 or TRBV6-3 and TRBJ2-6; D is possibly TRBD2 (6 bases). The CDR3 extends over 20 amino acids. With 2 bases removed from V and 0 bases from J, the gap between germline ends came to 20 bases. Germline lookup yields CDR1 MNHEY and CDR2 SVGEGT. For the CDR3, the DNA is TGTGCCAGCAGTTACGGCCTGGCGGGGTGGGAAACCTCTGGGGCCAACGTCCTGACTTTC. It yields the protein CASSYGLAGWETSGANVLTF.

The gene calls are TRBV28 and TRBJ2-1, with 8 bases matching TRBD2. Per germline, CDR1 MDHEN and CDR2 SYDVKM. V dropped 5 bases and J dropped 3; count of bases not matched to a gene: 6. There are 15 residues in the CDR3. CDR3 in amino acids: CASSPRTSYYNEQFF. CDR3 coding DNA: TGTGCCAGCAGTCCCCGGACTAGCTACTACAATGAGCAGTTCTTC.

The V gene is TRBV5-6, the J gene TRBJ1-6, with 9 bases fitting TRBD1. The CDR3 runs 16 residues. V shed 5 bases, J shed 6 bases, and the junction held 9 bases outside the gene matches. Germline V CDR1 and CDR2: SGHDT, YYEEEE. The DNA for the CDR3 is TGTGCCAGCAGTGAAGGGACAGGGCGCAGTAATTCACCCCTCCACTTT. It encodes CASSEGTGRSNSPLHF.

This clone appeared many times. A junction boundary mismatches the germline segment, possibly from a read error. The V gene is TRBV30, the J gene TRBJ2-1; possible D gene TRBD1, 5 bases. Germline V gene sequence: CDR1 GTSNPN, CDR2 SVGIG (reference sequence). The length of the CDR3 is 14 residues. CDR3 in DNA: TGTGCCCGGAGTTCCGACAGTGGCTACAATGAGCAGTTCTTC. It translates to CARSSDSGYNEQFF. Filled out from reference TRBV30 and TRBJ2-1, the complete variable domain reads SQTIHQWPATLVQPVGSPLSLECTVEGTSNPNLYWYRQAAGRGLQLLFYSVGIGQISSEVPQNLSASRPQDRQFILSSKKLLLSDSGFYLCARSSDSGYNEQFFGPGTRLTVL.

This clone occurred once. The J gene is TRBJ2-7, the V gene TRBV6-2 or TRBV6-3; D might be TRBD2 (6 bases). Trimming left V 1 base short and J 1 base short, with 14 bases between. Germline loops: CDR1 MNHEY, CDR2 SVGEGT. The CDR3 extends over 16 amino acids. CDR3 sequence (DNA): TGTGCCAGCAGTTACTACGCCGGGCTAGCGTCCTACGAGCAGTACTTC. It encodes CASSYYAGLASYEQYF.

The chain recombines TRBV6-5 with TRBJ1-2; 10 nucleotides align to TRBD1. There are 15 residues in the CDR3. V lost 6 bases and J lost 4; bases outside the gene matches: 8. From germline, CDR1 is MNHEY and CDR2 SVGAGI. CDR3 sequence reads: CASSDRGLNPYGYTF. For the CDR3, the DNA is TGTGCCAGCAGCGACAGGGGGCTTAACCCCTATGGCTACACCTTC.

V is TRBV6-4 and J is TRBJ2-2, with 13 positions matching TRBD2. With V trimmed by 4 bases and J by 5 bases, 4 bases remained unmatched. The CDR3 length is 16 residues. Germline V CDR1 and CDR2: MRHNA, SNTAGT. The CDR3 loop is CASSGLAGGGTGELFF. In DNA, the CDR3 is TGTGCCAGCAGTGGACTAGCGGGAGGAGGAACCGGGGAGCTGTTTTTT.

The gene calls are TRBV7-2 and TRBJ2-3, with TRBD2 identical over 7 bases. Looked up from germline, CDR1 is SGHTA and CDR2 is FQGNSA. V gave up 5 bases and J gave up 2 bases; unmatched junction bases: 10. CDR3 length: 16 residues. Written as DNA, the CDR3 is TGTGCCAGCAGCCCTGGGGGGGGAGGACACACAGATACGCAGTATTTT. Amino acids: CASSPGGGGHTDTQYF.

This chain joins TRBV9 and TRBJ2-7; 9 positions match TRBD1. V lost 4 bases to trimming and J lost 5 bases; unmatched junction nucleotides: 7. The CDR3 is made up of 14 amino acids. Germline CDR1 reads SGDLS; CDR2 reads YYNGEE. The CDR3 DNA follows: TGTGCCAGCAGCCCGACACAGGGGGCTGACGAGCAGTACTTC. This codes for CASSPTQGADEQYF.

The chain links TRBV10-3 to TRBJ2-7; 10 bases line up with TRBD1. Looked up from germline, CDR1 is ENHRY and CDR2 is SYGVKD. The CDR3 consists of 13 residues. Trimming took 11 bases from V and 3 from J; bases not matched to a gene: 7. CDR3 sequence: CASHGTGDYEQYF. CDR3 bases: TGTGCCTCCCACGGGACAGGGGACTACGAGCAGTACTTC.

V and J are TRBV6-6 and TRBJ2-3; the D gene is possibly TRBD1 (6 bases). The germline gives CDR1 MNHNY, CDR2 SVGAGI (reference sequence). V lost 6 bases to trimming and J lost 3 bases, with 22 bases between them. CDR3 length: 17 amino acids. The CDR3 DNA is TGTGCCAGCAGCCGAAGGGGGTTTGGGGCAGATACAGATACGCAGTATTTT. This translates into CASSRRGFGADTDTQYF.

The CDR3 protein is CASTDGQGFSEQYF. The CDR3 DNA sequence: TGTGCCAGCACCGACGGACAGGGGTTCTCCGAGCAGTACTTC. The gene calls are TRBV5-6 and TRBJ2-7; TRBD1 matches 9 bases. Germline CDR1 is SGHDT and CDR2 is YYEEEE. The CDR3 consists of 14 residues. J lost 6 bases, V lost 6 bases, and 10 bases had no gene match.